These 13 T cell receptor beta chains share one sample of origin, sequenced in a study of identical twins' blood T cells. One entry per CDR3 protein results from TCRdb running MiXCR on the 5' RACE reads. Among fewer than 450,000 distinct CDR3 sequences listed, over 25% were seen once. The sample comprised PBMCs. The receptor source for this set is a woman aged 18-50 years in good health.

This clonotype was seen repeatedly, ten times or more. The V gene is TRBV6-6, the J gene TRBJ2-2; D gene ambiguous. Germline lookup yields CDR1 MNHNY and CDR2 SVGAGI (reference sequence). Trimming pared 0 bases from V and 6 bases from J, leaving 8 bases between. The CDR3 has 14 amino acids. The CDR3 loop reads CASSYSDKAGELFF. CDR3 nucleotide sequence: TGTGCCAGCAGTTACTCCGACAAGGCCGGGGAGCTGTTTTTT.

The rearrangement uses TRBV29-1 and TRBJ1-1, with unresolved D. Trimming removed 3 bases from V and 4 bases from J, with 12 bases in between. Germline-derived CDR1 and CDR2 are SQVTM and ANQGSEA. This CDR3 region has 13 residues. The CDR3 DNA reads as TGCAGCGTTGAGGAGGAAGAGAGCACTGAAGCTTTCTTT. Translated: CSVEEEESTEAFF.

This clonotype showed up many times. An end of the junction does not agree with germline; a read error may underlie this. The CDR3 DNA is TGTGCCAGCAGCCTGGGACAGACGAACACTGAAGCTTTCTTT. This translates into CASSLGQTNTEAFF. V gene TRBV5-1 combines with J gene TRBJ1-1; 7 bases map to TRBD1. Germline assignment: CDR1 SGHRS and CDR2 YFSETQ. The CDR3 is 14 amino acids.

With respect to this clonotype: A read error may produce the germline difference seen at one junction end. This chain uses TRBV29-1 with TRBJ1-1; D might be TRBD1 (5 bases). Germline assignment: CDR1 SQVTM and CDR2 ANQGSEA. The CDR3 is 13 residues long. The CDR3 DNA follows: TGCAGCGTCAACTCCGGGACCAGAACTGAAGCTTTATTT. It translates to CSVNSGTRTEALF.

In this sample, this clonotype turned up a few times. The CDR3: CSVVSGGGYTF. The CDR3 bases are TGCAGCGTTGTATCAGGGGGCGGCTACACCTTC. The chain uses TRBV29-1 and TRBJ1-2; 8 nucleotides agree with TRBD1. This CDR3 spans 11 amino acids. J lost 8 bases, V lost 4 bases, and 3 bases had no gene match. Germline values: CDR1 SQVTM, CDR2 ANQGSEA.

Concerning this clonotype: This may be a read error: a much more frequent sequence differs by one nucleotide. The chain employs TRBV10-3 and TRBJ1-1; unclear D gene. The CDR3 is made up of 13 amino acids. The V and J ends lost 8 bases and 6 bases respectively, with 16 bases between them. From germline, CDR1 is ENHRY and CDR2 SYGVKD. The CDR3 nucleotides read TGTGCCATCGGTGGCCCGGGCGACTCTGAAGCTTTCTTT. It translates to CAIGGPGDSEAFF.

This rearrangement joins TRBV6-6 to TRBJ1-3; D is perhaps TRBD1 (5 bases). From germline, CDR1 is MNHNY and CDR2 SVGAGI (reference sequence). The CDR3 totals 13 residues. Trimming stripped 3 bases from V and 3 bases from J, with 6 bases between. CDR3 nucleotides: TGTGCCAGCAGTTATGACAGTGGAAACACCATATATTTT. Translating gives CASSYDSGNTIYF.

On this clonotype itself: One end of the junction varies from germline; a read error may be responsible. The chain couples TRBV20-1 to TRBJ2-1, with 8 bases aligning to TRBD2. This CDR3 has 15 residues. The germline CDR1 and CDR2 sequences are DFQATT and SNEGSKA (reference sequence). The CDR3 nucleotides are TGCAGTGCGAACCGCCCGGGACTAGTCGGCAATGAGCAGCTCTTC. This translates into CSANRPGLVGNEQLF.

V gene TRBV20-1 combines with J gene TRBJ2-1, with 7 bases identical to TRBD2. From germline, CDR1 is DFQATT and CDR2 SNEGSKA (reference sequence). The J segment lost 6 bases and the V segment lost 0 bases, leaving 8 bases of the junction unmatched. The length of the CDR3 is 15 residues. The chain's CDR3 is CSARDPQRGFNEQFF. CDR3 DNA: TGCAGTGCTAGAGATCCCCAGCGGGGATTCAATGAGCAGTTCTTC.

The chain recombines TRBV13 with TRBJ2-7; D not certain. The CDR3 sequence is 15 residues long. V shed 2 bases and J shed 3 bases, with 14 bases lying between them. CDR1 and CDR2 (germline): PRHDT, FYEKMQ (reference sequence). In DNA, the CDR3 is TGTGCCAGCAGCTTATCAGGCCCTCTCAACTACGAGCAGTACTTC. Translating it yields CASSLSGPLNYEQYF. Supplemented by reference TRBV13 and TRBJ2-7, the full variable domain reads AAGVIQSPRHLIKEKRETATLKCYPIPRHDTVYWYQQGPGQDPQFLISFYEKMQSDKGSIPDRFSAQQFSDYHSELNMSSLELGDSALYFCASSLSGPLNYEQYFGPGTRLTVT.

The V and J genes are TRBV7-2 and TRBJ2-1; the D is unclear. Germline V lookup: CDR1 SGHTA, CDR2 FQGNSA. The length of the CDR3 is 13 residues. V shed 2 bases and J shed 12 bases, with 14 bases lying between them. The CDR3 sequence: CASSLSSAWRQFF. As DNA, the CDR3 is TGTGCCAGCAGCTTATCTTCGGCGTGGAGGCAGTTCTTC. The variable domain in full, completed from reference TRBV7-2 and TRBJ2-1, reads GAGVSQSPSNKVTEKGKDVELRCDPISGHTALYWYRQSLGQGLEFLIYFQGNSAPDKSGLPSDRFSAERTGGSVSTLTIQRTQQEDSAVYLCASSLSSAWRQFFGPGTRLTVL.

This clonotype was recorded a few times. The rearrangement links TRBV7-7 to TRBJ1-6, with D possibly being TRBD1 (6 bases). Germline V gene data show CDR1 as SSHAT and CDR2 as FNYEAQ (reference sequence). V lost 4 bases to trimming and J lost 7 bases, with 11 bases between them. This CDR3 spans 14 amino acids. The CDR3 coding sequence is TGTGCCAGCAGCTCAACAGGGAGGAATTCACCCCTCCACTTT. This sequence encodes CASSSTGRNSPLHF.

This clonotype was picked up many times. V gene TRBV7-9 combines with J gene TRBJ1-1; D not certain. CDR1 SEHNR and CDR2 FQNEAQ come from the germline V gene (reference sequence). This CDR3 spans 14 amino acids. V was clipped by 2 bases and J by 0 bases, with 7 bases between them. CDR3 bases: TGTGCCAGCAGCTTACGCGGGATGAACACTGAAGCTTTCTTT. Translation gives CASSLRGMNTEAFF.